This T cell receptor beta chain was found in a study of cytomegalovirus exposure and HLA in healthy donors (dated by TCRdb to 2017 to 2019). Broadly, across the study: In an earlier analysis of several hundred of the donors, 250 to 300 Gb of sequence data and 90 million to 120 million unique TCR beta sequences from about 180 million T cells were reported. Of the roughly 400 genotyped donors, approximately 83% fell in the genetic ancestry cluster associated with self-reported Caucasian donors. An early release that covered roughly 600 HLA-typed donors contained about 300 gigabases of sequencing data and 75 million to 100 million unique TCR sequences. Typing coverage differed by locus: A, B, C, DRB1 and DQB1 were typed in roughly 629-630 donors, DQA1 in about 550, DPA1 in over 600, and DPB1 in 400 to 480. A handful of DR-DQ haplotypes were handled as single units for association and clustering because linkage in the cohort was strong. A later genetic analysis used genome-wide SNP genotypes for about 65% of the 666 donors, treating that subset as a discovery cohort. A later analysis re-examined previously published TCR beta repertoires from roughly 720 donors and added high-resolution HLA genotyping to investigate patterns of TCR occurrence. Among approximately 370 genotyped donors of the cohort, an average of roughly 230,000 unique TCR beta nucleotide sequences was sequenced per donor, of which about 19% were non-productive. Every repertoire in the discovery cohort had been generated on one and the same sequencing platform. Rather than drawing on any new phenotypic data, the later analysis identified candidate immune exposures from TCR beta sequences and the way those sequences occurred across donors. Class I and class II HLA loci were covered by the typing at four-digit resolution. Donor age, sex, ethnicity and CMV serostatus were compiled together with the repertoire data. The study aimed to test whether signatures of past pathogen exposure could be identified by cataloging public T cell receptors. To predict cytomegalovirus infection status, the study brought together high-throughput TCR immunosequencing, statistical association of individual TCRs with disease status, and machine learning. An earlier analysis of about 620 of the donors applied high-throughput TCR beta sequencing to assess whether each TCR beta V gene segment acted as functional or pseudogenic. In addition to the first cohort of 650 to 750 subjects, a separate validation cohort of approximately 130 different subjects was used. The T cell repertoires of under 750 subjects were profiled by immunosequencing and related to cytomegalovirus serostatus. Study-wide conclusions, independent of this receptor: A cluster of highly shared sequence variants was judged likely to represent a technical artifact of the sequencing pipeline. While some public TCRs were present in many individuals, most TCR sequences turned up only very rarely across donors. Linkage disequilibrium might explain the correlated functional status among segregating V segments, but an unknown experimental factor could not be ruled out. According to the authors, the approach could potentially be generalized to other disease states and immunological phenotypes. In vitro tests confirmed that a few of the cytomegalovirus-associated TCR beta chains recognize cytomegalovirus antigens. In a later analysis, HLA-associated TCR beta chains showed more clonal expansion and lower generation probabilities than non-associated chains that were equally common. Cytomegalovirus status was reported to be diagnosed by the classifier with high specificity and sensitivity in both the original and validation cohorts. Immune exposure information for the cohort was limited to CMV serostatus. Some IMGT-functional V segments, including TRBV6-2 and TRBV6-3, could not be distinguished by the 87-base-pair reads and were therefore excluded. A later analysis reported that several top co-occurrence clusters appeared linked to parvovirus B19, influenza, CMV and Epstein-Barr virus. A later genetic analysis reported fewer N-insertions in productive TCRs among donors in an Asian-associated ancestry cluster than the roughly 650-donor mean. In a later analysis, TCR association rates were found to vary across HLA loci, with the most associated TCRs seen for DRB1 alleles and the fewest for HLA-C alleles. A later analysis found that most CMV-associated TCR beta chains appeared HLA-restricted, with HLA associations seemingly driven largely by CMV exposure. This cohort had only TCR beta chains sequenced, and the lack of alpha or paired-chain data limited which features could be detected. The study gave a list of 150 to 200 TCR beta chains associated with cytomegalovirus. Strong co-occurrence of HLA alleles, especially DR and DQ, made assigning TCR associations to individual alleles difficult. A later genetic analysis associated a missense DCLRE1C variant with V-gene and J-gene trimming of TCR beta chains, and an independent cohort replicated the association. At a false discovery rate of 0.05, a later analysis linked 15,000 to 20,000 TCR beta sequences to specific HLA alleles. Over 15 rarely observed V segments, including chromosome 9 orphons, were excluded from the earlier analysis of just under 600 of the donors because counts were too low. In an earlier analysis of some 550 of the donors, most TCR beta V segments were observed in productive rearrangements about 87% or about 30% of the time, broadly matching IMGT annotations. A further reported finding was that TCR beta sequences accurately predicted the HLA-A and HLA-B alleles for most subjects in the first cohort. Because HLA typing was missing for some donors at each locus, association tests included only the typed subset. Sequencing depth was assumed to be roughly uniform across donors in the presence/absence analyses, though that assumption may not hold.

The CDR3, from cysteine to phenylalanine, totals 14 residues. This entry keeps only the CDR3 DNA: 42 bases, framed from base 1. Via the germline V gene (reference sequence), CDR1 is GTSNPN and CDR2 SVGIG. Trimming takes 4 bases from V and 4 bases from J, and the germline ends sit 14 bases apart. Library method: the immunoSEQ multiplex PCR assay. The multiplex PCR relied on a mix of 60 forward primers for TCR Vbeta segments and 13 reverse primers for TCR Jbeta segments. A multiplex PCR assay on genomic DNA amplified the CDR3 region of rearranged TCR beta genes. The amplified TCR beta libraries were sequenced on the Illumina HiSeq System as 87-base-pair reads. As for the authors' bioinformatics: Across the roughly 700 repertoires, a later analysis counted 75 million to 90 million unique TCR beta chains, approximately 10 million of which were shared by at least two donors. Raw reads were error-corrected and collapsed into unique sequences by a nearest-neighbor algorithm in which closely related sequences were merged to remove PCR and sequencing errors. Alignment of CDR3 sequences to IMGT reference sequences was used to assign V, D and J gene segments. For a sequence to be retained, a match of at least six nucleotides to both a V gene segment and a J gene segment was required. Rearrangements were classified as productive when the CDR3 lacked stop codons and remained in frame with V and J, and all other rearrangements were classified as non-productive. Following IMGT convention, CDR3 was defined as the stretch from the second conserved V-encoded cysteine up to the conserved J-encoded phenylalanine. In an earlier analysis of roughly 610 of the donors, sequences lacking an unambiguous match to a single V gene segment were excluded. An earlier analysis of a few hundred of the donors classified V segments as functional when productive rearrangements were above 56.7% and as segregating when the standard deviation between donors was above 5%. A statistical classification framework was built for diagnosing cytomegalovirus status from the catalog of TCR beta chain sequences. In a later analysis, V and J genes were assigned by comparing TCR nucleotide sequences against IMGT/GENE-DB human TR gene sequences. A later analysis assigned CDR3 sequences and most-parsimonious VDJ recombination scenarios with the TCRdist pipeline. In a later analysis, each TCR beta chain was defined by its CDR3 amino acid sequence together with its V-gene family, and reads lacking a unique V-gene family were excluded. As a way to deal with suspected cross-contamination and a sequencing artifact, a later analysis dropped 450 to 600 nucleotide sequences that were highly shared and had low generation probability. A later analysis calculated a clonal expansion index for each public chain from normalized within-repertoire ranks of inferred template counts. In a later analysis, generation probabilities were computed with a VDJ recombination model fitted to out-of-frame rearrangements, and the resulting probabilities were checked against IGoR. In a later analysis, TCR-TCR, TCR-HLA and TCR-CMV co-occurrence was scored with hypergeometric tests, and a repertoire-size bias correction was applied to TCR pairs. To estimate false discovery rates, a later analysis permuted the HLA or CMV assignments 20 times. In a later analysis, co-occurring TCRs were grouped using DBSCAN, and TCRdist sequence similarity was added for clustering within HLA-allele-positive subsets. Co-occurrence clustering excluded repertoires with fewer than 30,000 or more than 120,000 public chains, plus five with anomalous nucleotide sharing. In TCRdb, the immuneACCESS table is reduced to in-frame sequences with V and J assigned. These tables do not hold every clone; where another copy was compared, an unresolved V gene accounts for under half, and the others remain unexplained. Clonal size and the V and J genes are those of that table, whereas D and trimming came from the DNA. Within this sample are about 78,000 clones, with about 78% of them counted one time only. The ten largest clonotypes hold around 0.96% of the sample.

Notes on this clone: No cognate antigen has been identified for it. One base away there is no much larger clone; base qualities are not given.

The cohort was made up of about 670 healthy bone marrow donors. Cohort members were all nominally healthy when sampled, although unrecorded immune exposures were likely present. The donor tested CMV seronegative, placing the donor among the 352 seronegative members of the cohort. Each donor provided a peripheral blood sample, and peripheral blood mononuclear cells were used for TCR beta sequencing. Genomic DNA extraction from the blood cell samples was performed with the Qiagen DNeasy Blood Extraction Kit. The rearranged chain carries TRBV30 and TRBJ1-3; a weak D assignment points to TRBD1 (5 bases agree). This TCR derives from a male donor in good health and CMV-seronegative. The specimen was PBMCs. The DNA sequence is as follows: TGTGCCTGGACCGACAGCCCATCGGGAAACACCATATATTTT. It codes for CAWTDSPSGNTIYF.